Shown below are 13 T cell receptor beta chains from a single sample sequenced in a study of cytomegalovirus exposure and HLA in healthy donors. PCR amplification relied on 60 Vbeta primers (plus 13 Jbeta primers). TCRdb's table, derived via immunoSEQ multiplex PCR, lists solely in-frame clones and lacks some. The table includes 65,000 or so clones, around 77% detected once. Input material: PBMCs. Receptors were obtained from a woman aged 40 to 50 in good health and CMV-seropositive.

J is TRBJ2-1 and V is TRBV29-1; the D gene is possibly TRBD2 (6 bases). The CDR3 sequence is 11 residues long. Germline-derived CDR1 and CDR2 are SQVTM and ANQGSEA. Trimming cost V 5 bases and J 7 bases, with 9 bases left between them. The CDR3 sequence: CSVRDFNEQFF. The CDR3 bases are TGCAGCGTTCGGGACTTTAATGAGCAGTTCTTC.

CDR3 DNA: TGTGCTAGTGGTCGCCCCCCGTGGGGGACACGGCGGAGTGAGCAGTTCTTC. Protein product: CASGRPPWGTRRSEQFF. The V call is TRBV12-5, the J call TRBJ2-1; D is possibly TRBD1 (6 bases). V dropped 5 bases and J dropped 9 bases, with 26 bases sitting between them. The CDR3 sequence is 17 residues long. Germline V lookup: CDR1 LGHNT, CDR2 FRNRAP.

The genes are TRBV7-3 and TRBJ2-1; 8 bases align to TRBD2. Germline V lookup: CDR1 SGHTA, CDR2 FQGTGA. V dropped 4 bases and J dropped 4; count of bases not matched to a gene: 6. The CDR3 is 15 residues long. The CDR3 DNA reads TGTGCCAGCAGCTCCTCCGGGACTAGTTACAATGAGCAGTTCTTC. Protein: CASSSSGTSYNEQFF.

The chain couples TRBV19 to TRBJ1-5, with 8 bases fitting TRBD1. Germline V gives CDR1 LNHDA, CDR2 SQIVND (reference sequence). V lost 3 bases and J lost 6; bases outside the gene matches: 7. The CDR3 is 15 amino acids. Written as DNA, the CDR3 is TGTGCCAGTAGTATCTCACAGGGGGTTGGTCAGCCCCAGCATTTT. It is translated as CASSISQGVGQPQHF.

The gene calls are TRBV4-1 and TRBJ2-3; possibly TRBD1 for D (5 bases). Germline lookup yields CDR1 MGHRA and CDR2 YSYEKL. Trimming shortened V by 0 bases and J by 2 bases, and 12 bases separated the two germline ends. The CDR3 has 16 amino acids. DNA of the CDR3: TGCGCCAGCAGCCAAGATCAGGGCAAACTCACAGATACGCAGTATTTT. This gives the protein CASSQDQGKLTDTQYF.

V gene TRBV9 combines with J gene TRBJ2-2; 8 positions match TRBD1. The V gene end was trimmed by 4 bases and the J gene end by 5 bases; junction bases not matched to a gene: 7. Germline V lookup: CDR1 SGDLS, CDR2 YYNGEE. The CDR3 is made up of 15 amino acids. This CDR3 is CASSTRDRKTGELFF. The CDR3 bases are TGTGCCAGCAGCACCCGGGACAGGAAAACCGGGGAGCTGTTTTTT.

The chain combines TRBV12-5 with TRBJ1-1; D is uncertain. Between the trimmed V and J ends, which lost 3 bases and 3 bases, there was a span of 11 bases. Germline assignment: CDR1 LGHNT and CDR2 FRNRAP. This CDR3 is built from 14 residues. CDR3 nucleotide sequence: TGTGCTAGTGGTTTCGGTACCTTGGACACTGAAGCTTTCTTT. This gives the protein CASGFGTLDTEAFF.

This rearrangement joins TRBV6-5 to TRBJ1-1; 10 nucleotides agree with TRBD1. Per germline, CDR1 MNHEY and CDR2 SVGAGI. The V segment lost 5 bases and the J segment 4 bases; nucleotides outside the gene matches: 1. The CDR3 runs to 13 residues. The CDR3 nucleotides are TGTGCCAGCAGTGGGACAGGGGCCACTGAAGCTTTCTTT. Translating it yields CASSGTGATEAFF.

This clone turned up a few times. The chain couples TRBV9 to TRBJ1-1; 8 positions agree with TRBD1. This CDR3 region has 15 residues. The germline V gene encodes CDR1 SGDLS and CDR2 YYNGEE. V shed 0 bases, J shed 4 bases, and the junction held 5 bases outside the gene matches. The CDR3 nucleotides are TGTGCCAGCAGCGTAGCTACAGGGGGGCCCACTGAAGCTTTCTTT. Its protein is CASSVATGGPTEAFF.

This chain joins TRBV14 and TRBJ1-1; possible D gene TRBD1, 5 bases. The ends were cut back, 0 bases at V and 10 bases at J, with 15 bases in the middle. This CDR3 region has 14 residues. Germline V gene sequence: CDR1 SGHDN, CDR2 FVKESK. CDR3 in amino acids: CASSQDRPRQGAFF. The CDR3 DNA reads TGTGCCAGCAGCCAAGATCGACCCCGTCAGGGAGCTTTCTTT.

This rearrangement joins TRBV27 to TRBJ1-1; D is ambiguous. Looked up from germline, CDR1 is MNHEY and CDR2 is SMNVEV (reference sequence). V was shortened by 3 bases and J by 3 bases, with 11 bases between the two germline ends. There are 14 residues in the CDR3. CDR3 sequence: CASSLRVTDTEAFF. CDR3 sequence (DNA): TGTGCCAGCAGTTTGCGGGTTACGGACACTGAAGCTTTCTTT.

The chain combines TRBV19 with TRBJ2-3; the D gene is possibly TRBD2 (6 bases). Deletions cut 7 bases from V and 5 bases from J, with 10 bases between. From germline, CDR1 is LNHDA and CDR2 SQIVND (reference sequence). The CDR3 spans 12 residues. Written as DNA, the CDR3 is TGTGCCAGTACCTTCGGGGGAGATACGCAGTATTTT. Protein product: CASTFGGDTQYF.

This chain uses TRBV6-5 with TRBJ1-6, with D maybe TRBD1 (5 bases). In germline, CDR1 is MNHEY, CDR2 SVGAGI. This CDR3 region has 15 residues. V lost 2 bases and J 6 bases, leaving 11 bases between the germline ends. CDR3 DNA sequence: TGTGCCAGCAGTTACGCAGGGTGGGTTAATTCACCCCTCCACTTT. Translating gives CASSYAGWVNSPLHF.